What follows are 29 T cell receptor beta chains derived from one specimen sequenced in a study of blood T cell repertoires in COVID-19 (TCRdb year 2020). Library preparation employed the immunoSEQ multiplex PCR assay. What TCRdb holds here is the immuneACCESS table cut down to in-frame rearrangements. Part of the clones is not present; checked against another copy, under half of the missing clones reflect an unresolved V gene, and the others are unexplained. The sample profile shows 250,000 or so clones; 92% of them were found once. Clones ranked in the top ten supply about 0.79% of the sample. The sample comprised peripheral blood. The receptors here all came from a man in his thirties or forties with COVID-19, enrolled during active disease.

The chain uses TRBV27 and TRBJ1-2, with 8 bases aligning to TRBD1. Per germline, CDR1 MNHEY and CDR2 SMNVEV (reference sequence). The CDR3 sequence is 16 residues long. The V and J ends lost 2 bases and 0 bases, in that order; junction bases with no gene match: 5. CDR3 coding DNA: TGTGCCAGCAGTTTAGCCGGACAGGGACCTAACTATGGCTACACCTTC. It yields the protein CASSLAGQGPNYGYTF.

The chain uses TRBV6-1 and TRBJ1-1; a weak D match, TRBD1 (5 bases). V was pared by 3 bases and J by 7 bases, with 12 bases between. The CDR3 loop spans 13 amino acids. Germline lookup yields CDR1 MNHNS and CDR2 SASEGT. The CDR3 sequence: CASSDQQGLEAFF. DNA for the CDR3: TGTGCCAGCAGTGATCAGCAGGGACTTGAAGCTTTCTTT.

The rearrangement uses TRBV11-2 and TRBJ1-2; 9 bases align to TRBD1. The V gene end was trimmed by 4 bases and the J gene end by 4 bases; junction bases not matched to a gene: 13. Germline assignment: CDR1 SGHAT and CDR2 FQNNGV. This CDR3 contains 17 residues. The CDR3 DNA is TGTGCCAGCAGCTCCAACCCGGGGACAGGGCTAGGCTATGGCTACACCTTC. Translating it yields CASSSNPGTGLGYGYTF.

The genes are TRBV4-1 and TRBJ2-5; perhaps TRBD1 as D (5 bases). The germline CDR1 and CDR2 sequences are MGHRA and YSYEKL. Trimming left V 3 bases short and J 9 bases short, with 17 bases between. The CDR3 sequence is 14 residues long. This chain's CDR3 is CASSQVTVVFPQYF. The CDR3 coding sequence is TGCGCCAGCAGCCAGGTGACAGTCGTTTTTCCCCAGTACTTC.

The chain links TRBV5-1 to TRBJ1-3; possible D gene TRBD1, 6 bases. V was clipped by 4 bases and J by 2 bases, with 13 bases between them. Germline CDR1 SGHRS, CDR2 YFSETQ. The CDR3 consists of 15 residues. CDR3 sequence reads: CASSLGGQAGNTIYF. CDR3 bases: TGCGCCAGCAGCCTGGGGGGGCAGGCTGGAAACACCATATATTTT.

This chain uses TRBV5-4 with TRBJ2-7; weak D call: TRBD1 (6 bases). Trimming stripped 2 bases from V and 4 bases from J, with 10 bases between. CDR1 is SGHNT, CDR2 YYREEE, per germline (reference sequence). This CDR3 comprises 13 residues. The CDR3 is CASSFQGGYEQYF. The CDR3 DNA reads TGTGCCAGCAGCTTCCAAGGGGGATACGAGCAGTACTTC.

The gene calls are TRBV30 and TRBJ1-1, with TRBD1 matching 12 bases. The CDR3 totals 15 residues. Trimming cost V 4 bases and J 1 base; bases outside gene matches: 4. The germline V gene has CDR1 GTSNPN and CDR2 SVGIG (reference sequence). The CDR3 DNA reads TGTGCCTGGACCGGGGACAGGGGGCCGAACACTGAAGCTTTCTTT. This codes for CAWTGDRGPNTEAFF.

This chain links TRBV24-1 with TRBJ2-3; D remains ambiguous. CDR3 length: 15 amino acids. CDR1 and CDR2 (germline): KGHDR, SFDVKD. Deletions cut 2 bases from V and 8 bases from J, with 16 bases between. The CDR3 spells CATSDSRGPQRTQYF. CDR3 nucleotide sequence: TGTGCCACCAGTGATTCTCGCGGTCCCCAACGTACGCAGTATTTT.

The V gene is TRBV19, the J gene TRBJ1-5; 8 bases line up with TRBD1. Germline V gene lookup returns CDR1 LNHDA and CDR2 SQIVND (reference sequence). V lost 5 bases and J lost 7; bases outside the gene matches: 13. CDR3 length equals 16 residues. CDR3 DNA sequence: TGTGCCAGTAGTCCTGCCTTCGACAGGGGAGGCCAGCCCCAGCATTTT. Residues: CASSPAFDRGGQPQHF.

The chain's CDR3 is CASSLAVRGGTTTEKLFF. The DNA of the CDR3 is TGTGCCAGCAGCTTGGCAGTGCGGGGGGGCACCACAACTGAAAAACTGTTTTTT. This rearrangement joins TRBV5-5 to TRBJ1-4; the D gene is possibly TRBD1 (6 bases). Germline CDR1 is SGHKS and CDR2 is YYEKEE (reference sequence). The V and J ends lost 0 bases and 7 bases respectively, with 22 bases between them. The CDR3 sequence is 18 residues long.

The DNA of the CDR3 is TGTGCCAGTAGTCCAAGACTAGCGGGAGATTCGGGGTACAATGAGCAGTTCTTC. Translated, it gives CASSPRLAGDSGYNEQFF. V gene TRBV19 combines with J gene TRBJ2-1; 12 nucleotides line up with TRBD2. From germline, CDR1 is LNHDA and CDR2 SQIVND (reference sequence). With 5 bases clipped from V and 4 bases from J, the junction kept 12 bases outside the gene matches. The CDR3 is 18 residues long.

This rearrangement joins TRBV5-1 to TRBJ2-5, with D possibly matching TRBD2 (6 bases). The CDR3 contains 18 residues. Looked up from germline, CDR1 is SGHRS and CDR2 is YFSETQ. With 4 bases removed from V and 2 bases from J, the gap between germline ends came to 24 bases. This CDR3 is CASSRAGFAMMGQETQYF. In nucleotides, the CDR3 is TGCGCCAGCAGCCGGGCGGGGTTCGCCATGATGGGGCAAGAGACCCAGTACTTC. Full variable domain (remainder filled in from reference TRBV5-1 and TRBJ2-5): KAGVTQTPRYLIKTRGQQVTLSCSPISGHRSVSWYQQTPGQGLQFLFEYFSETQRNKGNFPGRFSGRQFSNSRSEMNVSTLELGDSALYLCASSRAGFAMMGQETQYFGPGTRLLVL.

The CDR3 DNA reads as TGTGCCGCCATCAGTAGGGGTCTGAACACTGAAGCTTTCTTT. It translates to CAAISRGLNTEAFF. The V call is TRBV10-3, the J call TRBJ1-1; maybe TRBD1 (5 bases). Trimming shortened V by 11 bases and J by 0 bases, and 16 bases separated the two germline ends. The CDR3 sequence is 14 residues long. Germline CDR1 and CDR2: ENHRY and SYGVKD.

V and J are TRBV5-4 and TRBJ1-5, with TRBD1 matching 7 bases. With 4 bases clipped from V and 4 bases from J, the junction kept 5 bases outside the gene matches. CDR1 SGHNT and CDR2 YYREEE come from the germline V gene (reference sequence). The CDR3 totals 14 residues. CDR3 nucleotide sequence: TGTGCCAGCAGCCGGGAGGGGGCGAATCAGCCCCAGCATTTT. Translating gives CASSREGANQPQHF.

V is TRBV4-1 and J is TRBJ2-3; the match to TRBD2 covers 15 bases. The germline V gene encodes CDR1 MGHRA and CDR2 YSYEKL. The CDR3 consists of 17 residues. V dropped 5 bases and J dropped 0; count of bases not matched to a gene: 3. CDR3 bases: TGCGCCAGCAGCAGGACTAGCGGGGGGGATAGCACAGATACGCAGTATTTT. Protein sequence: CASSRTSGGDSTDTQYF.

This clone was found a few times. This chain joins TRBV30 and TRBJ1-4, with 9 bases that match TRBD1. Germline CDR1 and CDR2: GTSNPN and SVGIG (reference sequence). The CDR3 has 15 residues. Trimming removed 2 bases from V and 6 bases from J; junction bases left unmatched: 7. DNA for the CDR3: TGTGCCTGGAGTTACCCGGGACAGGGAGATGAAAAACTGTTTTTT. This sequence encodes CAWSYPGQGDEKLFF.

The chain couples TRBV5-4 to TRBJ1-4; perhaps TRBD1 as D (6 bases). The CDR3 has 15 amino acids. Germline lookup yields CDR1 SGHNT and CDR2 YYREEE (reference sequence). Deletions cut 4 bases from V and 4 bases from J, with 14 bases between. CDR3 sequence: CASSGGAQVNEKLFF. The CDR3 coding sequence is TGTGCCAGCAGCGGGGGGGCGCAGGTTAATGAAAAACTGTTTTTT.

The rearrangement uses TRBV3-1 (or the pseudogene TRBV3-2) and TRBJ1-2; 7 nucleotides line up with TRBD1. Trimming took 1 base from V and 3 from J; bases not matched to a gene: 2. CDR3 length: 14 residues. Germline V gives CDR1 LGHDT, CDR2 YNNKEL (reference sequence). CDR3 coding DNA: TGTGCCAGCAGCCAAGTACAGGGGTACTATGGCTACACCTTC. Translated: CASSQVQGYYGYTF.

The chain carries TRBV2 and TRBJ2-7; TRBD1 might be the D (5 bases). CDR1 is SNHLY, CDR2 FYNNEI, per germline. V was pared by 1 base and J by 3 bases, with 10 bases between. The CDR3 contains 14 residues. The CDR3 DNA follows: TGTGCCAGCAGTGAAGAGGGGCCCGACTACGAGCAGTACTTC. Residues: CASSEEGPDYEQYF.

The V gene is TRBV29-1, the J gene TRBJ2-7; 7 bases line up with TRBD1. The CDR3 is made up of 14 amino acids. The germline V gene encodes CDR1 SQVTM and CDR2 ANQGSEA. J gave up 7 bases and V 6 bases, and 15 bases lay outside the gene matches. CDR3 DNA: TGCAGCGTGAAGGCTCGTGAGGGGGCGCGGGAGCAGTACTTC. Translation: CSVKAREGAREQYF.

This rearrangement joins TRBV3-1 (or the pseudogene TRBV3-2) to TRBJ2-5; 7 bases map to TRBD2. The CDR3 totals 16 residues. CDR1 and CDR2 (germline): LGHDT, YNNKEL (reference sequence). J lost 9 bases, V lost 1 base, and 14 bases had no gene match. CDR3 coding DNA: TGTGCCAGCAGCCAAGTTTCCAGACTCGGGGCGGGGGCCCAGTACTTC. This codes for CASSQVSRLGAGAQYF.

This clone was observed once. This chain joins TRBV5-1 and TRBJ2-5; 9 positions agree with TRBD1. Germline CDR1 reads SGHRS; CDR2 reads YFSETQ. The junction had 15 bases not matched to a gene; V was cut back by 4 bases and J by 2 bases. This CDR3 region has 18 residues. CDR3 amino acids: CASSITGTGLLRQETQYF. The CDR3 DNA reads TGCGCCAGCAGCATTACCGGGACAGGGTTACTGAGGCAAGAGACCCAGTACTTC.

This chain links TRBV19 with TRBJ1-3; 8 nucleotides agree with TRBD1. CDR3 length: 15 residues. With 4 bases clipped from V and 2 bases from J, the junction kept 4 bases outside the gene matches. Germline assignment: CDR1 LNHDA and CDR2 SQIVND (reference sequence). The CDR3 bases are TGTGCCAGTAGTAAGGACAGGGACCCTGGAAACACCATATATTTT. It is translated as CASSKDRDPGNTIYF.

The rearrangement links TRBV4-1 to TRBJ1-2; possibly TRBD1 for D (6 bases). The CDR3 sequence is 15 residues long. Trimming left V 1 base short and J 0 bases short, with 9 bases between. Germline loops: CDR1 MGHRA, CDR2 YSYEKL. As DNA, the CDR3 is TGCGCCAGCAGCCAAGGGACAGCCTCTAACTATGGCTACACCTTC. Translated: CASSQGTASNYGYTF.

V usage is TRBV30 and J usage is TRBJ2-1, with D possibly TRBD2 on 5 matching bases. V gave up 4 bases and J gave up 3 bases, with 16 bases separating them. Germline-derived CDR1 and CDR2 are GTSNPN and SVGIG (reference sequence). The CDR3 sequence is 15 residues long. CDR3 region: CAWKNTAAFYNEQFF. For the CDR3, the DNA is TGTGCCTGGAAGAACACAGCGGCGTTCTACAATGAGCAGTTCTTC.

V usage is TRBV6-5 and J usage is TRBJ1-6, with 9 nucleotides matching TRBD1. Germline V gene data show CDR1 as MNHEY and CDR2 as SVGAGI. With V trimmed by 5 bases and J by 8 bases, 7 bases remained unmatched. This CDR3 is 15 amino acids long. The DNA for the CDR3 is TGTGCCAGCAGTCCGCGCTGGGACAGGGATTCACCCCTCCACTTT. Translating gives CASSPRWDRDSPLHF.

The chain links TRBV19 to TRBJ1-5; D remains ambiguous. Germline CDR1 is LNHDA and CDR2 is SQIVND (reference sequence). Deletions cut 4 bases from V and 2 bases from J, with 12 bases between. The CDR3 runs 15 residues. The CDR3 sequence: CASSRGQEGNQPQHF. The CDR3 DNA follows: TGTGCCAGTAGTAGAGGGCAGGAGGGCAATCAGCCCCAGCATTTT.

The gene calls are TRBV7-6 and TRBJ2-7; the match to TRBD1 covers 12 bases. This CDR3 contains 17 residues. Losses at the gene ends were 5 bases for V and 7 bases for J; bases not matched to a gene: 15. The germline V gene encodes CDR1 SGHVS and CDR2 FNYEAQ. This chain's CDR3 is CASSAPYSGQGAGEQYF. In DNA form, the CDR3 reads TGTGCCAGCAGCGCACCCTACTCGGGACAGGGGGCTGGTGAGCAGTACTTC.

The genes are TRBV2 and TRBJ1-1; possible D gene TRBD1, 5 bases. Germline V gene lookup returns CDR1 SNHLY and CDR2 FYNNEI. The CDR3 is 17 residues long. V shed 7 bases and J shed 0 bases, with 21 bases lying between them. As DNA, the CDR3 is TGTGCCAGCATAATATCGACAGAACCCTACATGAACACTGAAGCTTTCTTT. Protein: CASIISTEPYMNTEAFF.